The 7 T cell receptor beta chains in this list originate from one sample, sequenced in a study of T cells in Graves' hyperthyroidism and ophthalmopathy (dated by TCRdb to about 2019). The method behind the library was multiplex PCR. Sequenced using an Illumina HiSeq 2000. TCR beta CDR3 regions were amplified from RNA transcripts. For the first round of RT-PCR on the TCR CDR3, the HTBI primer set was used together with the Qiagen OneStep RT-PCR kit. TCRdb trimmed public reads at Q25 via fastp, called clones via MiXCR and kept in-frame beta chains. Rows with one shared CDR3 protein collapse into an entry with the most common genes and DNA. In this sample the table shows around 690,000 distinct CDR3 sequences, less than 25% of which occur a single time. In total, the top ten clones hold about 34% of the sample. The specimen was blood. The receptors originated from a man aged 30-40 years with Graves' ophthalmopathy.

With respect to this clonotype: One base away lies a much larger clone, so this may be a sequencing read error. V and J are TRBV2 and TRBJ2-5; 7 positions match TRBD1. V was clipped by 6 bases and J by 4 bases; unmatched bases: 14. The CDR3 is 16 amino acids. Germline CDR1 SNHLY, CDR2 FYNNEI. The CDR3 region is CASSPATGFTRETQYF. CDR3 in DNA: TGTGCCAGCAGCCCAGCGACAGGGTTCACCAGAGAGACCCAGTACTTC.

V is TRBV5-1 and J is TRBJ2-2; D remains unclear. The germline gives CDR1 SGHRS, CDR2 YFSETQ. CDR3 length: 12 residues. The V end was cut by 4 bases, the J end by 7 bases, with 8 bases between. CDR3 DNA: TGCGCCAGCAGCAGAAGTGGCGGGGAGCTGTTTTTT. Protein product: CASSRSGGELFF.

This clonotype was detected ten times or more. The V call is TRBV5-5, the J call TRBJ1-5, with D unresolved. The V end was cut by 0 bases, the J end by 6 bases, with 13 bases between. Looked up from germline, CDR1 is SGHKS and CDR2 is YYEKEE (reference sequence). This CDR3 is 15 amino acids long. In nucleotides, the CDR3 is TGTGCCAGCAGCTTGGAGACATCAAGGGTTCAGCCCCAGCATTTT. Residues: CASSLETSRVQPQHF.

This chain joins TRBV9 and TRBJ1-1; D call uncertain. Between the trimmed V and J ends, which lost 3 bases and 5 bases, there was a span of 17 bases. In germline, CDR1 is SGDLS, CDR2 YYNGEE. The CDR3 covers 15 residues. The CDR3: CASSDLSGLSTEAFF. Written as DNA, the CDR3 is TGTGCCAGCAGCGACCTAAGCGGTCTTTCAACTGAAGCTTTCTTT.

Note on this clonotype: The junction does not match germline at one end; this may be a read error. The chain combines TRBV5-1 with TRBJ1-6; D uncertain. The germline gives CDR1 SGHRS, CDR2 YFSETQ. This CDR3 region has 14 residues. CDR3 amino acids: CANSLGPRNSPLHF. As DNA, the CDR3 is TGCGCCAACAGCTTAGGACCGCGGAATTCACCCCTCCACTTT.

This chain connects TRBV10-3 to TRBJ1-1; TRBD1 matches at 9 bases. CDR1 and CDR2 (germline): ENHRY, SYGVKD. V lost 4 bases and J lost 1; bases outside the gene matches: 4. The CDR3 has 15 residues. The CDR3 coding sequence is TGTGCCATCAGTGTGGGACAGGGACGGAACACTGAAGCTTTCTTT. The encoded protein is CAISVGQGRNTEAFF.

This clonotype was picked up many times. This rearrangement joins TRBV11-2 to TRBJ2-5; TRBD2 aligns across 12 bases. There are 16 residues in the CDR3. J gave up 5 bases and V 5 bases, and 9 bases lay outside the gene matches. CDR1 is SGHAT and CDR2 is FQNNGV in the germline V gene. CDR3 protein: CASSRPPSGRGETQYF. CDR3 coding DNA: TGTGCCAGCAGCCGACCTCCTAGCGGGAGGGGTGAGACCCAGTACTTC.